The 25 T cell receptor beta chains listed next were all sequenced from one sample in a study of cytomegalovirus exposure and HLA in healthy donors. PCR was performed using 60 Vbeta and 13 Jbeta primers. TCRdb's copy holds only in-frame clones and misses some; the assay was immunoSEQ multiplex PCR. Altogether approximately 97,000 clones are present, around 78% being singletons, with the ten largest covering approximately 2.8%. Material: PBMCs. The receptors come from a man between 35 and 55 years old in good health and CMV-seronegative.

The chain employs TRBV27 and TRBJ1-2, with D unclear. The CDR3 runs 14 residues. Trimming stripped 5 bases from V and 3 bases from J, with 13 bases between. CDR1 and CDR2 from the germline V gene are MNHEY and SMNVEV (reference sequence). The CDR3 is CASSQGGLDYGYTF. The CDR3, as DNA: TGTGCCAGCAGTCAAGGCGGACTGGACTATGGCTACACCTTC.

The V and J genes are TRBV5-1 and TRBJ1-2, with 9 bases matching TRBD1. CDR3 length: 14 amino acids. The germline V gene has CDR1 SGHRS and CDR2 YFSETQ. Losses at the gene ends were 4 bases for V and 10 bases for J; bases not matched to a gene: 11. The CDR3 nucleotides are TGCGCCAGCAGCAACCCACAGGGGGCGCATGTCTACACCTTC. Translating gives CASSNPQGAHVYTF.

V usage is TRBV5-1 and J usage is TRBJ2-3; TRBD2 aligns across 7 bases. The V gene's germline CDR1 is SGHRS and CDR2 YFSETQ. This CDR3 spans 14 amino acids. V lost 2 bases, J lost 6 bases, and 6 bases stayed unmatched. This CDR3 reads CASSFLDSGDTQYF. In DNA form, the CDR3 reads TGCGCCAGCAGCTTCCTGGATAGCGGGGATACGCAGTATTTT.

This CDR3 is CASSLGGPGETDTQYF. The CDR3 DNA reads TGTGCCAGCAGCTTAGGGGGCCCGGGGGAAACAGATACGCAGTATTTT. The V and J genes are TRBV7-6 and TRBJ2-3; weak D call: TRBD2 (6 bases). CDR1 SGHVS and CDR2 FNYEAQ come from the germline V gene. V lost 1 base, J lost 3 bases, and 14 bases lay in between. This CDR3 has 16 amino acids.

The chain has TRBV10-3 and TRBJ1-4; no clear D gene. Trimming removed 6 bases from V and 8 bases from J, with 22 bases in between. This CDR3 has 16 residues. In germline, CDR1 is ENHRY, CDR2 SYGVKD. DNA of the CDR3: TGTGCCATCAGCGACAATCTGGCCGCCCGGGAAGAAAAACTGTTTTTT. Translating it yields CAISDNLAAREEKLFF.

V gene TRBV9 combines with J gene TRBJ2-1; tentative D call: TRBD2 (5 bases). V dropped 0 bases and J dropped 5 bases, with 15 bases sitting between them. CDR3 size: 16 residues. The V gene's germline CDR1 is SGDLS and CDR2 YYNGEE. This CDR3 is CASSVAFGVIDNEQFF. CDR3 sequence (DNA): TGTGCCAGCAGCGTAGCTTTCGGGGTTATTGACAATGAGCAGTTCTTC.

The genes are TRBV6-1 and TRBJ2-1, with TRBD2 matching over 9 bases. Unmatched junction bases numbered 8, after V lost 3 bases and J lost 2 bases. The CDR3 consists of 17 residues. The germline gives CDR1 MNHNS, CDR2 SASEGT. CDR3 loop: CASSETSGGGAYNEQFF. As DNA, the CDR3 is TGTGCCAGCAGTGAGACTAGCGGCGGGGGGGCCTACAATGAGCAGTTCTTC.

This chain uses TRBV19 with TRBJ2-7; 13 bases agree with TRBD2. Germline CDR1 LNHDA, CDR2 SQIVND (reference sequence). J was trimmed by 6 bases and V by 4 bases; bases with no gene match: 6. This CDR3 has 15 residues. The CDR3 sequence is CASSKGLAGSSEQYF. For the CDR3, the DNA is TGTGCCAGTAGTAAGGGACTAGCGGGGTCATCCGAGCAGTACTTC.

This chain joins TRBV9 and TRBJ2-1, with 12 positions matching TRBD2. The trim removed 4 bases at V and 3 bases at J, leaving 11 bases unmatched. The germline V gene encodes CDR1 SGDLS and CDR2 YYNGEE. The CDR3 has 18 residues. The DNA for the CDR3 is TGTGCCAGCAGCCGCAGACTAGCGGGGGCCGACCTCTACAATGAGCAGTTCTTC. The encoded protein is CASSRRLAGADLYNEQFF.

The CDR3 sequence: CASSEAGQGRGYTF. The CDR3 region has the DNA TGTGCCAGCAGCGAAGCCGGACAGGGGCGTGGCTACACCTTC. This chain uses TRBV7-9 with TRBJ1-2, with 9 bases aligning to TRBD1. This CDR3 is 14 amino acids long. Trimming removed 5 bases from V and 7 bases from J; junction bases left unmatched: 8. Germline V gives CDR1 SEHNR, CDR2 FQNEAQ (reference sequence).

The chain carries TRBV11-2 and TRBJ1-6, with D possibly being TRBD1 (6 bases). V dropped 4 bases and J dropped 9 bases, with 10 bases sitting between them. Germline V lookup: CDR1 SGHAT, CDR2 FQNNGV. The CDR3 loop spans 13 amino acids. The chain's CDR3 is CASSSNRVSPLHF. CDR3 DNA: TGTGCCAGCAGCTCGAACAGGGTTTCACCCCTCCACTTT.

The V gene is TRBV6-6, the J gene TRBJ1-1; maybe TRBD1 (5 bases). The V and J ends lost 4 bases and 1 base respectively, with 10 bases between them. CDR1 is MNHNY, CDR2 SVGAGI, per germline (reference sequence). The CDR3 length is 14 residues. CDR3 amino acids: CASSSWGGNTEAFF. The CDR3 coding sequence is TGTGCCAGCAGTTCCTGGGGCGGGAACACTGAAGCTTTCTTT.

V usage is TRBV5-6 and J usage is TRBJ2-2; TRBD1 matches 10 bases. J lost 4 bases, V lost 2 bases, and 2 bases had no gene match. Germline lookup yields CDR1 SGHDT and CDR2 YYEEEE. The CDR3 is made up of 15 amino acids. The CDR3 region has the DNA TGTGCCAGCAGCTTCGGGACAGGGGCCACCGGGGAGCTGTTTTTT. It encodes CASSFGTGATGELFF.

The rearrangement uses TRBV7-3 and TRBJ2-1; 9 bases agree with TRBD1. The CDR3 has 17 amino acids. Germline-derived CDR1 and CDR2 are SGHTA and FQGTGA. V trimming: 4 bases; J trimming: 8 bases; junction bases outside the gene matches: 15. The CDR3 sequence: CASSSRPGQGIWDEQFF. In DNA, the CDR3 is TGTGCCAGCAGCTCACGGCCGGGACAGGGAATTTGGGATGAGCAGTTCTTC.

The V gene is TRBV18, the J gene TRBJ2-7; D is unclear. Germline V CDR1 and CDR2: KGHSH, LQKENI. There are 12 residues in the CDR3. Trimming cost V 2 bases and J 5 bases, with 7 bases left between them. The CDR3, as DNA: TGTGCCAGCTCACCAGGCCAACACGAGCAGTACTTC. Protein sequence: CASSPGQHEQYF.

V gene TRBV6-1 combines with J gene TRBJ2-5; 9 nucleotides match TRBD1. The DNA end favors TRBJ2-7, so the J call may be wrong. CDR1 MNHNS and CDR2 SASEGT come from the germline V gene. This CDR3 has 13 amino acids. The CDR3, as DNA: TGTGCCAGCAGTGTGGACAGGGGCTACGAGCAGTACTTC. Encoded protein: CASSVDRGYEQYF.

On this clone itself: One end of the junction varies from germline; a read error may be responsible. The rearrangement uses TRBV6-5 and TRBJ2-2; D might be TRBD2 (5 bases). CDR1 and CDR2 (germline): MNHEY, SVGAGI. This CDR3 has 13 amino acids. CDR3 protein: CVSSSGWKGELFF. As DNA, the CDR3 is TGTGTCAGCAGTTCGGGGTGGAAAGGGGAGCTGTTTTTT.

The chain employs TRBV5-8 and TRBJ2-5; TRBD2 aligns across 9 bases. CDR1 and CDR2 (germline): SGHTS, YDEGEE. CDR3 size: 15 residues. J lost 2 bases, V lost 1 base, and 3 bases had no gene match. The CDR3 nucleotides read TGTGCCAGCAGCTTGCCGCTAGCGGGACAAGAGACCCAGTACTTC. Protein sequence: CASSLPLAGQETQYF.

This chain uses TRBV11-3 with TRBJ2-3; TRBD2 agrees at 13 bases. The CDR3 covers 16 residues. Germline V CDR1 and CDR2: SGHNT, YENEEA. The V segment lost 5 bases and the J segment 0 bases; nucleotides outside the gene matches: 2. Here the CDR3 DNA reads TGTGCCAGCAGCCAGGGACTAGCGGGGAGCACAGATACGCAGTATTTT. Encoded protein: CASSQGLAGSTDTQYF.

In nucleotides, the CDR3 is TGTGCCAGCAGCCCGAGGACTAGCGGGGGGGCAGATACGCAGTATTTT. Its translation: CASSPRTSGGADTQYF. The V and J genes are TRBV7-3 and TRBJ2-3; 15 bases agree with TRBD2. This CDR3 has 16 amino acids. Germline V gives CDR1 SGHTA, CDR2 FQGTGA. The V segment lost 5 bases and the J segment 4 bases; nucleotides outside the gene matches: 4.

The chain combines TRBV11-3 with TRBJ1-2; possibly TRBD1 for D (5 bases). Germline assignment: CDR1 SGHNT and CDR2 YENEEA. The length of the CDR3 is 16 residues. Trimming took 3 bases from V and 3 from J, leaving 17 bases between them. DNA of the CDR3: TGTGCCAGCAGCTTGTCCCCAGGGCCCTGGGACTATGGCTACACCTTC. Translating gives CASSLSPGPWDYGYTF.

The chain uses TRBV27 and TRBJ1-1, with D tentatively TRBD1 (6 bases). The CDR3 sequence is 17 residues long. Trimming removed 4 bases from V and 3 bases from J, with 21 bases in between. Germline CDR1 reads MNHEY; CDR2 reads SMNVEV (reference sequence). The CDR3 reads CASSYLSAGVGDTEAFF. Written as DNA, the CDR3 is TGTGCCAGCAGTTACCTTTCGGCAGGGGTCGGGGACACTGAAGCTTTCTTT.

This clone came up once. The CDR3 DNA reads as TGTGCCAGCAGTGAATCTCCGCGCTATGGCTACACCTTC. Protein product: CASSESPRYGYTF. J is TRBJ1-2 and V is TRBV6-1; no reliable D call. Germline V gives CDR1 MNHNS, CDR2 SASEGT. CDR3 length: 13 residues. V gave up 2 bases and J gave up 4 bases, with 8 bases separating them.

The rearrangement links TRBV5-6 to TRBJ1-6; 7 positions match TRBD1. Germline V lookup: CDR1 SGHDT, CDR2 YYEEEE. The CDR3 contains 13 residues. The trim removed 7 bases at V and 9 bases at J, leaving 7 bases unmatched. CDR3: CASEQTGSSPLHF. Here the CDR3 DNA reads TGTGCCAGCGAGCAGACAGGGTCTTCACCCCTCCACTTT.

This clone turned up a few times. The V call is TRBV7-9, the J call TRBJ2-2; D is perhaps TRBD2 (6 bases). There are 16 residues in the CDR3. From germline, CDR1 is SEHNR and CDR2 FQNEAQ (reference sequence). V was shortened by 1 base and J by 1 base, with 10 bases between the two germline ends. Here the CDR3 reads CASSLDWEVNTGELFF. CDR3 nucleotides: TGTGCCAGCAGCTTAGATTGGGAGGTGAACACCGGGGAGCTGTTTTTT.